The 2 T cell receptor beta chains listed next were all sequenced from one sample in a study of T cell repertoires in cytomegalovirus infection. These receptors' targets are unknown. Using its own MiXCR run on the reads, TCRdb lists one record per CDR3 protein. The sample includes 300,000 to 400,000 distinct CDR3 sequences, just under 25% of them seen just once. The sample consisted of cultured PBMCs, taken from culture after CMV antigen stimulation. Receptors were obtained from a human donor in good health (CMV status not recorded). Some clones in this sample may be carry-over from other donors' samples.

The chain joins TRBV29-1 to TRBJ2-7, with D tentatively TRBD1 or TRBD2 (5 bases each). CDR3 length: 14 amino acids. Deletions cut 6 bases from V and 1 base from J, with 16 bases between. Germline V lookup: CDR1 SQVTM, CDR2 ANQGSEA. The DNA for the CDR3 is TGCAGCGTCCGTCGGGACGGGAATTCCTACGAGCAGTACTTC. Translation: CSVRRDGNSYEQYF.

CDR3 DNA sequence: TGTGCCACCAGTGATCGGGTCAACCAAGAGACCCAGTACTTC. This gives the protein CATSDRVNQETQYF. The rearrangement joins TRBV24-1 to TRBJ2-5; D unresolved. The germline CDR1 and CDR2 sequences are KGHDR and SFDVKD. This CDR3 region has 14 residues. The V gene lost 3 bases and the J gene lost 0 bases, with 7 bases spanning the gap.